This T cell receptor beta chain comes out of a study of T cell repertoires in cytomegalovirus infection. The study's findings and limits: The response measured ex vivo was dominated by TCR beta clonotypes (HLA-C-restricted and CMV-specific).

This clonotype was recorded at least ten times. What it binds is unknown. TCRdb called the reads again in MiXCR, with one record for every CDR3 protein. The profile shows 450,000 to 550,000 distinct CDR3 sequences, 16% of them singletons. This TCR was sampled from a human donor in good health (CMV status not recorded). Some clones in this sample may be carry-over from other donors' samples. Sequenced: CD8+ T cells from PBMCs.

The CDR3 loop reads CASSYDIGSNYGYTF. As DNA, the CDR3 is TGTGCCAGCAGTTACGATATAGGTTCTAACTATGGCTACACCTTC. J is TRBJ1-2 and V is TRBV6-5; no reliable D call. CDR1 MNHEY and CDR2 SVGAGI come from the germline V gene. The CDR3 is 15 residues long. Trimming removed 2 bases at V and 0 bases at J, with 10 bases between.